This TCR beta chain originates from a study of T cell responses to AZD1222 COVID-19 vaccine. Looking at the study overall: Timing groups of about 4 and about 12 weeks for second doses were pooled.

The CDR3 runs to 15 residues. V lost 2 bases and J 10 bases, leaving 15 bases between the germline ends. The V gene's germline CDR1 is MNHEY and CDR2 SMNVEV (reference sequence). Assay: immunoSEQ multiplex PCR; the TCRdb copy retains only in-frame clones and omits some. The sample includes roughly 100,000 clones, 87% of them seen just once. The TCR sequence derives from an adult in good health. The genes are TRBV27 and TRBJ1-6; D gene ambiguous. The starting material was peripheral blood, obtained on day 0 of AZD1222 vaccination. CDR3 nucleotide sequence: TGTGCCAGCAGTTTACGTTGGTCAGGAGTCTCACCCCTCCACTTT. Translating gives CASSLRWSGVSPLHF.